Following are 3 T cell receptor beta chains from one sample sequenced in a study of T cell responses to AZD1222 COVID-19 vaccine. Some clones are missing from TCRdb's copy, which holds only in-frame ones; the method was immunoSEQ multiplex PCR. Among about 67,000 clones listed, under 90% were seen once. The sample here was peripheral blood, taken on day 0 of AZD1222 vaccination. The origin of the receptors is an adult in good health.

The chain has TRBV29-1 and TRBJ1-2; TRBD1 matches 8 bases. The CDR3 totals 13 residues. V lost 4 bases, J lost 8 bases, and 9 bases stayed unmatched. CDR1 SQVTM and CDR2 ANQGSEA come from the germline V gene. This chain's CDR3 is CSVGQDRVKGYTF. In nucleotides, the CDR3 is TGCAGCGTTGGACAGGACAGGGTAAAGGGCTACACCTTC.

This sequence joins TRBV5-6 and TRBJ1-1; no clear D. The germline gives CDR1 SGHDT, CDR2 YYEEEE. Trimming shortened V by 4 bases and J by 4 bases, and 8 bases separated the two germline ends. The CDR3 has 12 residues. The CDR3 here is CASSGIATEAFF. CDR3 sequence (DNA): TGTGCCAGCAGCGGGATTGCCACTGAAGCTTTCTTT. The whole variable domain, remainder taken from reference TRBV5-6 and TRBJ1-1, is DAGVTQSPTHLIKTRGQQVTLRCSPKSGHDTVSWYQQALGQGPQFIFQYYEEEERQRGNFPDRFSGHQFPNYSSELNVNALLLGDSALYLCASSGIATEAFFGQGTRLTVV.

The chain carries TRBV4-2 and TRBJ1-3, with 9 bases that match TRBD1. There are 13 residues in the CDR3. Germline trimming cut 5 bases from V and 7 bases from J; bases unmatched to any gene: 3. In germline, CDR1 is LGHNA, CDR2 YNFKEQ. The CDR3, as DNA: TGTGCCAGCAGCGGACAGGGGCGGAACACCATATATTTT. The encoded protein is CASSGQGRNTIYF.